This T cell receptor beta chain was observed in a study of T cell repertoires in cytomegalovirus infection. CDR1 and CDR2 from the germline V gene are SQVTM and ANQGSEA. This CDR3 contains 18 residues. V was clipped by 0 bases and J by 0 bases; unmatched bases: 13. With regard to this clonotype: Its antigen is not identified.

TCRdb passed the reads through MiXCR, listing each CDR3 protein once. This sample has about 830,000 distinct CDR3 sequences, with over 25% found just once. The V call is TRBV29-1, the J call TRBJ2-5; TRBD2 agrees at 7 bases. Specimen: cultured CD8+ T cells from PBMCs, collected from culture after CMV antigen stimulation. This TCR was recovered from a human donor in good health (CMV status not recorded). Some clones in this sample may be carry-over from other donors' samples. CDR3 DNA sequence: TGCAGCGTTGAAGATCGGTTGAAGCGGGGAGCAAACCAAGAGACCCAGTACTTC. Encoded protein: CSVEDRLKRGANQETQYF.